Each of the 20 T cell receptor beta chains below was sequenced from the same sample in a study of blood T cell repertoires in COVID-19. Data came from immunoSEQ multiplex PCR; TCRdb stores just in-frame clones and leaves some out. The top ten hold 5.5% to 7.5% of the sample, which has about 50,000 clones, over 75% seen once. The sequenced sample consisted of peripheral blood. Receptors were obtained from a woman aged 55 to 70 with acute or convalescent COVID-19.

This sequence joins TRBV9 and TRBJ1-2; 9 bases align to TRBD1. CDR1 SGDLS and CDR2 YYNGEE come from the germline V gene. J was trimmed by 6 bases and V by 3 bases; bases with no gene match: 15. The CDR3 is 17 residues long. CDR3 amino acids: CASSARGPGDREDGYTF. CDR3 coding DNA: TGTGCCAGCAGCGCCCGCGGCCCCGGGGACAGGGAGGATGGCTACACCTTC.

CDR3 in DNA: TGTGCCAGCAGCCGACAGGGGAAGGCGAATGAGCAGTTCTTC. It yields the protein CASSRQGKANEQFF. The V gene is TRBV2, the J gene TRBJ2-1; 8 bases line up with TRBD1. The CDR3 sequence is 14 residues long. V was clipped by 6 bases and J by 7 bases; unmatched bases: 8. Germline V gene data show CDR1 as SNHLY and CDR2 as FYNNEI.

This clone was detected only a few times. The chain carries TRBV19 and TRBJ1-5; TRBD1 might be the D (5 bases). Trimming cost V 3 bases and J 6 bases, with 9 bases left between them. CDR3 length: 13 residues. Germline CDR1 LNHDA, CDR2 SQIVND (reference sequence). For the CDR3, the DNA is TGTGCCAGTAGTATGGGGCTCGGTCAGCCCCAGCATTTT. Translating it yields CASSMGLGQPQHF.

The genes are TRBV19 and TRBJ2-5; 8 bases agree with TRBD1. This CDR3 contains 16 residues. CDR1 and CDR2 (germline): LNHDA, SQIVND (reference sequence). The ends lost 3 bases at V and 5 bases at J; junction bases unmatched: 11. CDR3 sequence reads: CASSMFGTGLRETQYF. Written as DNA, the CDR3 is TGTGCCAGTAGTATGTTTGGGACAGGCCTTCGGGAGACCCAGTACTTC.

V is TRBV5-1 and J is TRBJ2-1; tentative D call: TRBD2 (5 bases). Trimming took off 4 bases at V and 4 bases at J, with 21 bases between the two ends. CDR1 SGHRS and CDR2 YFSETQ come from the germline V gene. The CDR3 sequence is 17 residues long. The CDR3 loop is CASSNLRGTFDYNEQFF. CDR3 nucleotide sequence: TGCGCCAGCAGCAATCTCCGGGGTACCTTCGATTACAATGAGCAGTTCTTC.

The CDR3 nucleotides are TGCGCCAGCAGCAAGGGACAGAGTAACACCGGGGAGCTGTTTTTT. As protein: CASSKGQSNTGELFF. The rearrangement joins TRBV5-1 to TRBJ2-2; 7 nucleotides line up with TRBD1. Germline V lookup: CDR1 SGHRS, CDR2 YFSETQ. The J segment lost 2 bases and the V segment lost 4 bases, leaving 5 bases of the junction unmatched. The CDR3 spans 15 residues. The full variable domain, rest sourced from reference TRBV5-1 and TRBJ2-2, is KAGVTQTPRYLIKTRGQQVTLSCSPISGHRSVSWYQQTPGQGLQFLFEYFSETQRNKGNFPGRFSGRQFSNSRSEMNVSTLELGDSALYLCASSKGQSNTGELFFGEGSRLTVL.

The chain recombines TRBV7-2 with TRBJ2-1; 8 bases align to TRBD2. Germline assignment: CDR1 SGHTA and CDR2 FQGNSA. The CDR3 is 16 amino acids. V shed 0 bases, J shed 12 bases, and the junction held 13 bases outside the gene matches. This chain's CDR3 is CASSLAGTSGRLGQFF. The CDR3 nucleotides are TGTGCCAGCAGCTTAGCGGGAACTAGCGGTAGGTTGGGGCAGTTCTTC.

V usage is TRBV12-5 and J usage is TRBJ2-1; D might be TRBD1 (6 bases). Per germline, CDR1 LGHNT and CDR2 FRNRAP. The CDR3 length is 17 residues. The V end lost 8 bases, the J end lost 0 bases, and 20 bases lay between the germline ends. The chain's CDR3 is CASTSWTASFSYNEQFF. The DNA of the CDR3 is TGTGCTAGTACCTCTTGGACAGCGAGCTTCTCCTACAATGAGCAGTTCTTC.

The chain is built from TRBV27 and TRBJ2-5; D may be TRBD1 (6 bases). Trimming took off 6 bases at V and 4 bases at J, with 12 bases between the two ends. Germline V gene sequence: CDR1 MNHEY, CDR2 SMNVEV (reference sequence). The CDR3 loop spans 13 amino acids. This chain's CDR3 is CASRSWGRETQYF. The CDR3 coding sequence is TGTGCCAGCAGGTCGTGGGGGCGAGAGACCCAGTACTTC.

The chain carries TRBV4-1 and TRBJ2-1; 13 bases are a match to TRBD2. V shed 4 bases and J 7 bases; nucleotides not matched to a gene: 10. The CDR3 has 17 amino acids. CDR1 MGHRA and CDR2 YSYEKL come from the germline V gene. CDR3 sequence reads: CASSPLVTSGGGNEQFF. The CDR3 region has the DNA TGCGCCAGCAGCCCCCTTGTTACTAGCGGGGGGGGAAATGAGCAGTTCTTC.

The V gene is TRBV27, the J gene TRBJ1-2; D gene unclear. Germline CDR1 is MNHEY and CDR2 is SMNVEV (reference sequence). V shed 2 bases and J shed 3 bases, with 10 bases lying between them. CDR3 size: 14 residues. The CDR3 is CASSLVATHYGYTF. Here the CDR3 DNA reads TGTGCCAGCAGTTTAGTCGCGACACACTATGGCTACACCTTC.

CDR3 nucleotides: TGTGCCAGTAGTATCGTGGGGGCGGTGAACACTGAAGCTTTCTTT. It encodes CASSIVGAVNTEAFF. J is TRBJ1-1 and V is TRBV19; a possible D gene is TRBD1 (6 bases). The CDR3 is 15 amino acids. Trimming shortened V by 3 bases and J by 0 bases, and 11 bases separated the two germline ends. Germline V gene lookup returns CDR1 LNHDA and CDR2 SQIVND (reference sequence). Full variable domain (remainder filled in from reference TRBV19 and TRBJ1-1): DGGITQSPKYLFRKEGQNVTLSCEQNLNHDAMYWYRQDPGQGLRLIYYSQIVNDFQKGDIAEGYSVSREKKESFPLTVTSAQKNPTAFYLCASSIVGAVNTEAFFGQGTRLTVV.

This clone was counted a few times. This chain connects TRBV4-1 to TRBJ2-2, with 7 nucleotides matching TRBD2. CDR1 and CDR2 from the germline V gene are MGHRA and YSYEKL. This CDR3 is 17 amino acids long. Germline trimming cut 0 bases from V and 6 bases from J; bases unmatched to any gene: 10. CDR3 nucleotide sequence: TGCGCCAGCAGCCAAGATCGAGGGCGGGAGTGGCCCGGGGAGCTGTTTTTT. Residues: CASSQDRGREWPGELFF.

V and J are TRBV29-1 and TRBJ2-2, with D uncertain. This CDR3 spans 14 amino acids. Germline V CDR1 and CDR2: SQVTM, ANQGSEA. V was clipped by 6 bases and J by 3 bases, with 14 bases between them. The CDR3 DNA reads TGCAGCGTCGCACGCGGCGGTGACACCGGGGAGCTGTTTTTT. It codes for CSVARGGDTGELFF.

In its sample, this clone was seen once. The rearrangement links TRBV27 to TRBJ2-7, with TRBD1 identical over 8 bases. The CDR3 totals 12 residues. Germline V gene data show CDR1 as MNHEY and CDR2 as SMNVEV (reference sequence). Trimming cost V 7 bases and J 5 bases; bases outside gene matches: 4. The CDR3 spells CASNGQGHEQYF. CDR3 nucleotide sequence: TGTGCCAGCAACGGACAGGGTCACGAGCAGTACTTC.

This chain connects TRBV19 to TRBJ1-1; weak D call: TRBD1 (5 bases). Germline CDR1 reads LNHDA; CDR2 reads SQIVND (reference sequence). This CDR3 has 14 residues. The V end lost 5 bases, the J end lost 0 bases, and 10 bases lay between the germline ends. This chain's CDR3 is CASSGGLLNTEAFF. The CDR3 DNA reads TGTGCCAGTAGTGGGGGACTTTTGAACACTGAAGCTTTCTTT. The whole variable domain, filled in from reference TRBV19 and TRBJ1-1, reads DGGITQSPKYLFRKEGQNVTLSCEQNLNHDAMYWYRQDPGQGLRLIYYSQIVNDFQKGDIAEGYSVSREKKESFPLTVTSAQKNPTAFYLCASSGGLLNTEAFFGQGTRLTVV.

The chain carries TRBV5-1 and TRBJ1-2, with 12 bases fitting TRBD1. The length of the CDR3 is 18 residues. V dropped 0 bases and J dropped 4; count of bases not matched to a gene: 10. Germline V gene lookup returns CDR1 SGHRS and CDR2 YFSETQ. CDR3 amino acids: CASSLGGTGGASGYGYTF. CDR3 coding DNA: TGCGCCAGCAGCTTGGGCGGGACAGGGGGCGCGTCAGGCTATGGCTACACCTTC.

The genes are TRBV3-1 (or the pseudogene TRBV3-2) and TRBJ2-3; D gene ambiguous. The germline V gene encodes CDR1 LGHDT and CDR2 YNNKEL (reference sequence). The V and J ends lost 0 bases and 3 bases respectively, with 10 bases between them. The CDR3 extends over 15 amino acids. The DNA for the CDR3 is TGTGCCAGCAGCCAAGATCCTCCGGGTACAGATACGCAGTATTTT. It translates to CASSQDPPGTDTQYF.

The chain carries TRBV20-1 and TRBJ1-5; D is ambiguous. Trimming removed 3 bases from V and 0 bases from J, with 12 bases in between. The CDR3 covers 15 residues. Germline CDR1 and CDR2: DFQATT and SNEGSKA (reference sequence). The CDR3 is CSASRQPYSNQPQHF. The DNA of the CDR3 is TGCAGTGCTAGTCGACAACCTTATAGCAATCAGCCCCAGCATTTT.

The chain employs TRBV29-1 and TRBJ2-2, with 7 positions matching TRBD2. J lost 1 base, V lost 3 bases, and 2 bases had no gene match. CDR3 length: 14 amino acids. Per germline, CDR1 SQVTM and CDR2 ANQGSEA. Written as DNA, the CDR3 is TGCAGCGTTGACGAGCGGGGGAACACCGGGGAGCTGTTTTTT. This codes for CSVDERGNTGELFF.